This T cell receptor beta chain was profiled in a study of control samples from healthy donors and cancer patients. The CDR3 runs 12 residues. The germline V and J ends were trimmed by 1 base and 11 bases, with 13 bases remaining between them. The V gene's germline CDR1 is SGHDT and CDR2 YYEEEE. The data were produced by immunoSEQ multiplex PCR, yet TCRdb's version contains in-frame clones alone and is incomplete. This sample has about 73,000 clones, with about 90% found just once. The rearrangement links TRBV5-6 to TRBJ2-7; D call uncertain. This TCR came from a woman aged 50 to 65 in good health. The sample comprised blood. CDR3 sequence (DNA): TGTGCCAGCAGCTTGAGGATCGGCGTGGAGTACTTC. It specifies CASSLRIGVEYF.